The 6 T cell receptor beta chains reported below all come from one sample, sequenced in a study of cytomegalovirus exposure and HLA in healthy donors listed by TCRdb under 2017. Library generation was performed with the immunoSEQ multiplex PCR assay. A mixture of 60 forward primers for TCR Vbeta segments and 13 reverse primers for TCR Jbeta segments was used in the multiplex PCR. TCRdb stores this immuneACCESS table with in-frame sequences only. Part of the clones is absent; in the studies checked, under half of the shortfall reflects unresolved V genes, and no reason is known for the rest. For this sample the table gives under 200,000 clones, of which about four fifths were detected only once. About 1.7% of the sample is taken by the ten largest. Sequencing was performed on PBMCs. The receptors shown here come from a woman younger than 30 in good health and CMV-seronegative.

The chain links TRBV30 to TRBJ1-5; D is undetermined. The CDR3 is 13 amino acids. Germline V gene sequence: CDR1 GTSNPN, CDR2 SVGIG (reference sequence). Trimming shortened V by 2 bases and J by 3 bases, and 8 bases separated the two germline ends. The DNA of the CDR3 is TGTGCCTGGAGTATCCAGGCCAATCAGCCCCAGCATTTT. Its translation: CAWSIQANQPQHF.

J is TRBJ2-3 and V is TRBV4-3, with 10 bases aligning to TRBD2. The CDR3 totals 17 residues. Trimming took 0 bases from V and 3 from J; bases not matched to a gene: 6. Germline V gives CDR1 LGHNA, CDR2 YSLEER. The CDR3: CASSQEGGSGRTDTQYF. DNA of the CDR3: TGCGCCAGCAGCCAAGAAGGGGGTAGCGGGAGGACAGATACGCAGTATTTT.

The chain links TRBV15 to TRBJ2-7; TRBD2 agrees at 11 bases. The CDR3 length is 15 residues. V lost 5 bases to trimming and J lost 3 bases; unmatched junction nucleotides: 6. Germline CDR1 and CDR2: LNHNV and YYDKDF (reference sequence). The CDR3 spells CATSPIAGGIYEQYF. As DNA, the CDR3 is TGTGCCACCAGCCCTATAGCGGGAGGGATCTACGAGCAGTACTTC.

The genes are TRBV5-5 and TRBJ1-4; no firm D call. This CDR3 is 14 amino acids long. Germline V gene sequence: CDR1 SGHKS, CDR2 YYEKEE (reference sequence). Trimming cost V 4 bases and J 5 bases, with 12 bases left between them. CDR3 DNA: TGTGCCAGCAGCCCCCTTGGAGAGAATGAAAAACTGTTTTTT. It is translated as CASSPLGENEKLFF.

V and J are TRBV11-2 and TRBJ1-1; 7 bases match TRBD1. The CDR3 is made up of 15 amino acids. After removal of 4 bases from V and 1 base from J, the junction contained 6 bases not matched to a gene. Germline V gene sequence: CDR1 SGHAT, CDR2 FQNNGV. CDR3 nucleotide sequence: TGTGCCAGCAGCTCGCGACAGGGCTCGAACACTGAAGCTTTCTTT. Translation gives CASSSRQGSNTEAFF.

The J gene is TRBJ1-4, the V gene TRBV30; 10 bases map to TRBD1. Germline CDR1 GTSNPN, CDR2 SVGIG (reference sequence). The ends lost 3 bases at V and 6 bases at J; junction bases unmatched: 4. This CDR3 spans 14 amino acids. In DNA, the CDR3 is TGTGCCTGGAGCGCGGGGACAGGGGATGAAAAACTGTTTTTT. It is translated as CAWSAGTGDEKLFF.